This TCR beta chain was recorded in a study of cytomegalovirus exposure and HLA in healthy donors. Primers included in the PCR were 60 Vbeta and 13 Jbeta primers. Assay used: immunoSEQ multiplex PCR; TCRdb lists only in-frame clones, some missing. The sample contains roughly 100,000 clones, around 79% of which appear only once. CDR1 and CDR2 (germline): GTSNPN, SVGIG (reference sequence). The CDR3 extends over 12 amino acids. The V gene lost 3 bases and the J gene lost 1 base, with 6 bases spanning the gap. The study's findings and limits: Presence/absence comparisons presumed near-even sequencing depth among donors. In vitro checks showed that a few CMV-associated chains really do target CMV antigens. Using a false discovery rate of 0.05, a later analysis showed that 15,000 to 20,000 TCR beta sequences were associated with HLA alleles.

Regarding this clone: Its antigen is currently unknown.

This receptor was identified in a man between 45 and 60 years old in good health and CMV-seropositive. The chain employs TRBV30 and TRBJ1-1, with TRBD1 as a possible D gene (6 bases). The sequencing sample was made of PBMCs. CDR3 sequence: CAWRQGNTEAFF. CDR3 sequence (DNA): TGTGCCTGGAGACAGGGGAACACTGAAGCTTTCTTT.